This TCR beta chain was documented in a study of technical replicates of blood from several donors. CDR1 and CDR2 from the germline V gene are MNHEY and SMNVEV (reference sequence). The J segment lost 6 bases and the V segment lost 6 bases, leaving 8 bases of the junction unmatched. The CDR3 totals 14 residues. Using immunoSEQ multiplex PCR, the repertoire was profiled, and TCRdb retains in-frame clones only, with some absent. The data hold 80,000 to 85,000 clones, with roughly 90% observed a single time. The sequenced sample consisted of T cells isolated from PBMCs. The sequence was obtained from a human donor in good health. The chain is built from TRBV27 and TRBJ1-5; 7 nucleotides match TRBD1. The CDR3 bases are TGTGCCAGCAGGGGCAGGGGGTCCTTTCAGCCCCAGCATTTT. Protein product: CASRGRGSFQPQHF.